This T cell receptor beta chain was identified during a study of blood T cell dynamics during melanoma immunotherapy. Noted time point: week 3, after first cycle of checkpoint inhibitor. The length of the CDR3 is 15 residues. Germline-derived CDR1 and CDR2 are SGDLS and YYNGEE. V gave up 3 bases and J gave up 4 bases, with 13 bases separating them. Assay used: immunoSEQ multiplex PCR; TCRdb lists only in-frame clones, some missing. In the table there are about 4,200 clones, roughly 88% of which are singletons. The sample consisted of blood, taken from a patient treated with checkpoint blockade. This TCR derives from a human donor with melanoma. The chain carries TRBV9 and TRBJ1-4; D might be TRBD1 (6 bases). CDR3 in amino acids: CASSAYREGNEKLFF. The DNA for the CDR3 is TGTGCCAGCAGCGCATACAGGGAGGGTAATGAAAAACTGTTTTTT. Combining the CDR3 with reference TRBV9 and TRBJ1-4 gives the whole variable domain DSGVTQTPKHLITATGQRVTLRCSPRSGDLSVYWYQQSLDQGLQFLIQYYNGEERAKGNILERFSAQQFPDLHSELNLSSLELGDSALYFCASSAYREGNEKLFFGSGTQLSVL.